This TCR beta chain was found in a study of T cells in Graves' hyperthyroidism and ophthalmopathy. Study-wide results and limits: Classification by a 13 V-J model distinguished ophthalmopathy from stable hyperthyroidism.

With 3 bases removed from V and 5 bases from J, the gap between germline ends came to 11 bases. CDR1 is KGHSH and CDR2 is LQKENI in the germline V gene. This CDR3 is built from 13 residues. The sample holds many counts of this clonotype. What it binds is not known. Criteria for exclusion of patients were uncontrolled infection, other autoimmune disease, pregnancy or lactation. Amplification of TCR beta CDR3 regions was performed using RNA transcripts as template. Primed by the HTBI set, a first-round RT-PCR was run on the TCR CDR3. TCRdb called the multiplex PCR reads again in MiXCR, with one record for every CDR3 protein. The repertoire has roughly 380,000 distinct CDR3 sequences, roughly 13% of them found once; the top ten carry 9.5% to 12%.

The chain combines TRBV18 with TRBJ2-7, with D unclear. The receptor's source is an older woman with Graves' hyperthyroidism. The sequenced material came from blood. The chain's CDR3 is CASSPQKDDEQYF. Written as DNA, the CDR3 is TGTGCCAGCTCACCGCAAAAGGACGACGAGCAGTACTTC.